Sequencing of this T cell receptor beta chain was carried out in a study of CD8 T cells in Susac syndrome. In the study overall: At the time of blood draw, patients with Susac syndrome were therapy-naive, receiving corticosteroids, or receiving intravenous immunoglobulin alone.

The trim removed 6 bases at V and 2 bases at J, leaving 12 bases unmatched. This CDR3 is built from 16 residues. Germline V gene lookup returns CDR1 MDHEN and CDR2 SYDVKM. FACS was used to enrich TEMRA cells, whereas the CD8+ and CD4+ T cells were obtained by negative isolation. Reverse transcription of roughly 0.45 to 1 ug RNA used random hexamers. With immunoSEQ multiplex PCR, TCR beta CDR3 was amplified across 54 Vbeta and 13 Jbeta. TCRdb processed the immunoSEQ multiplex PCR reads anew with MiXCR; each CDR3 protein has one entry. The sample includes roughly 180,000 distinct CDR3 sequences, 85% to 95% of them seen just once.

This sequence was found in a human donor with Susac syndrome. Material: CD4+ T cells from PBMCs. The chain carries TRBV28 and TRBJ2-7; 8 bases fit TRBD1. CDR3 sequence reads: CASRKQGVLSAYEQYF. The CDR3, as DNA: TGTGCCAGCAGAAAACAGGGGGTCCTTAGTGCCTACGAGCAGTACTTC.